The 8 T cell receptor beta chains given below trace back to one sample, sequenced in a study of HIV-infected children after antiretroviral therapy interruption. The TCR library was built from RNA with a 3' RACE protocol and unique molecular identifiers. Using its own MiXCR run on the 3' RACE reads, TCRdb lists one record per CDR3 protein. The sample has about 15,000 distinct CDR3 sequences, roughly 3.5% seen once. Treatment noted: PENTA 11 planned treatment interruption arm or continuous ART arm. Sequencing was performed on CD45RO+ CD8+ T cells from PBMCs, pooled from several time points, taken from a donor given antiretroviral therapy, either interrupted or continuous. Indicated subset: memory CD8+ CD45RO+ CD45RA- T cells. The receptors originated from a pool of human donors with HIV.

Ten or more counts support this clonotype. The J gene is TRBJ1-2, the V gene TRBV14; D ambiguous. Germline loops: CDR1 SGHDN, CDR2 FVKESK. V shed 3 bases and J shed 0 bases, with 11 bases lying between them. The length of the CDR3 is 15 residues. CDR3 residues: CASSHRASPNYGYTF. The CDR3 DNA sequence: TGTGCCAGCAGCCATAGGGCCTCCCCTAACTATGGCTACACCTTC.

This clonotype came up many times. The rearrangement links TRBV5-1 to TRBJ2-6; 8 bases match TRBD1. CDR3 length: 18 residues. The trim removed 4 bases at V and 1 base at J, leaving 10 bases unmatched. CDR1 and CDR2 (germline): SGHRS, YFSETQ. The CDR3 protein is CASSPEWTGSSGANVLTF. For the CDR3, the DNA is TGCGCCAGCAGCCCGGAATGGACAGGGAGTTCTGGGGCCAACGTCCTGACTTTC.

This clonotype occurred many times. The genes are TRBV29-1 and TRBJ2-3; 7 positions agree with TRBD2. Germline trimming cut 6 bases from V and 4 bases from J; bases unmatched to any gene: 19. Germline V gene data show CDR1 as SQVTM and CDR2 as ANQGSEA. The CDR3 loop spans 17 amino acids. The CDR3 here is CSVAPRAMGGTADTQYF. CDR3 sequence (DNA): TGCAGCGTGGCACCGAGAGCGATGGGGGGGACGGCAGATACGCAGTATTTT.

Ten or more counts support this clonotype. The gene calls are TRBV13 and TRBJ1-1; D gene ambiguous. V lost 5 bases and J lost 0, with 10 bases in between. This CDR3 is built from 14 residues. Per the germline V gene, CDR1 is PRHDT and CDR2 is FYEKMQ (reference sequence). In DNA form, the CDR3 reads TGTGCCAGCAGCAGTCGGACGGTGAACACTGAAGCTTTCTTT. Its protein is CASSSRTVNTEAFF.

This clonotype was detected many times. V gene TRBV19 combines with J gene TRBJ2-3, with 7 positions matching TRBD1. The CDR3 has 16 residues. V shed 3 bases, J shed 4 bases, and the junction held 10 bases outside the gene matches. Germline CDR1 and CDR2: LNHDA and SQIVND (reference sequence). Written as DNA, the CDR3 is TGTGCCAGTAGTATTACCGCAGGGGGTACCCCAGATACGCAGTATTTT. The encoded protein is CASSITAGGTPDTQYF.

This clonotype was seen many times. This chain connects TRBV15 to TRBJ2-1, with TRBD1 matching 9 bases. Germline trimming cut 0 bases from V and 6 bases from J; bases unmatched to any gene: 3. CDR3 size: 15 residues. Germline CDR1 is LNHNV and CDR2 is YYDKDF (reference sequence). The CDR3 bases are TGTGCCACCAGCAGAGAACAGGGGGCGCCCAATGAGCAGTTCTTC. Translated, it gives CATSREQGAPNEQFF.

This clonotype was picked up many times. This sequence joins TRBV19 and TRBJ1-1; D not certain. V shed 4 bases and J shed 0 bases, with 6 bases lying between them. CDR1 is LNHDA and CDR2 is SQIVND in the germline V gene (reference sequence). This CDR3 contains 13 residues. CDR3 protein: CASSTTVNTEAFF. The CDR3, as DNA: TGTGCCAGTAGTACAACAGTGAACACTGAAGCTTTCTTT. Combining the CDR3 with reference TRBV19 and TRBJ1-1 gives the whole variable domain DGGITQSPKYLFRKEGQNVTLSCEQNLNHDAMYWYRQDPGQGLRLIYYSQIVNDFQKGDIAEGYSVSREKKESFPLTVTSAQKNPTAFYLCASSTTVNTEAFFGQGTRLTVV.

This clonotype was seen ten or more times. The chain joins TRBV7-9 to TRBJ2-7; D is perhaps TRBD2 (6 bases). The V gene's germline CDR1 is SEHNR and CDR2 FQNEAQ (reference sequence). CDR3 length: 14 residues. With 8 bases removed from V and 0 bases from J, the gap between germline ends came to 14 bases. The CDR3 bases are TGTGCCAGCGCTGAAGGAGGGAGCTCCTACGAGCAGTACTTC. Residues: CASAEGGSSYEQYF.